These 14 T cell receptor beta chains share one sample of origin, sequenced in a study of cytomegalovirus exposure and HLA in healthy donors. TCRdb's copy holds only in-frame clones and misses some; the assay was immunoSEQ multiplex PCR. The sample lists under 200,000 clones, approximately 87% occurring once. Sequenced sample: PBMCs. These receptors all stem from a woman aged 25 to 39 in good health and CMV-seronegative.

This chain links TRBV19 with TRBJ2-3; D is unresolved. In germline, CDR1 is LNHDA, CDR2 SQIVND (reference sequence). V lost 4 bases to trimming and J lost 6 bases, with 14 bases between them. CDR3 length: 14 residues. CDR3 in amino acids: CASSTDLGYDTQYF. In nucleotides, the CDR3 is TGTGCCAGTAGTACGGACCTGGGGTACGATACGCAGTATTTT.

V is TRBV25-1 and J is TRBJ2-5; D remains ambiguous. Looked up from germline, CDR1 is MGHDK and CDR2 is SYGVNS. V was pared by 2 bases and J by 4 bases, with 11 bases between. This CDR3 comprises 14 residues. CDR3 loop: CASSEPPPAETQYF. The CDR3 region has the DNA TGTGCCAGCAGTGAACCTCCACCGGCAGAGACCCAGTACTTC.

The rearrangement joins TRBV28 to TRBJ2-7; 8 nucleotides align to TRBD1. The CDR3 is made up of 14 amino acids. V lost 5 bases to trimming and J lost 6 bases; unmatched junction nucleotides: 9. Looked up from germline, CDR1 is MDHEN and CDR2 is SYDVKM. The CDR3 spells CASSKQGGSREQYF. In nucleotides, the CDR3 is TGTGCCAGCAGTAAACAGGGGGGTAGCCGCGAGCAGTACTTC.

This chain joins TRBV19 and TRBJ2-1; TRBD2 is a possible D gene (5 bases). The CDR3 has 16 amino acids. In germline, CDR1 is LNHDA, CDR2 SQIVND (reference sequence). Trimming shortened V by 5 bases and J by 9 bases, and 23 bases separated the two germline ends. DNA of the CDR3: TGTGCCAGTAGTCCCTACGGGTGGGCTACCGAGGGTGAGCAGTTCTTC. It specifies CASSPYGWATEGEQFF.

The V gene is TRBV5-4, the J gene TRBJ1-1; D gene unclear. The CDR3 consists of 15 residues. CDR1 is SGHNT and CDR2 is YYREEE in the germline V gene (reference sequence). Trimming took 0 bases from V and 0 from J, leaving 9 bases between them. The chain's CDR3 is CASSLAGRMNTEAFF. CDR3 sequence (DNA): TGTGCCAGCAGCTTGGCGGGCAGGATGAACACTGAAGCTTTCTTT.

The chain links TRBV7-3 to TRBJ2-3; no definite D call. Germline CDR1 and CDR2: SGHTA and FQGTGA. Trimming cost V 4 bases and J 6 bases, with 11 bases left between them. The CDR3 runs 13 residues. CDR3: CASSSRNLDTQYF. In DNA, the CDR3 is TGTGCCAGCAGCTCCAGGAATTTGGATACGCAGTATTTT.

V is TRBV7-6 and J is TRBJ2-1; tentative D call: TRBD2 (7 bases). From germline, CDR1 is SGHVS and CDR2 FNYEAQ. Trimming removed 6 bases from V and 9 bases from J, with 27 bases in between. This CDR3 has 17 residues. CDR3 region: CASRSPEGGGASGEQFF. The CDR3 DNA reads TGTGCCAGCAGATCCCCGGAGGGTGGGGGGGCCAGTGGTGAGCAGTTCTTC.

Concerning this clone itself: In the same sample, other DNA sequences code for this CDR3. The J gene is TRBJ2-7, the V gene TRBV7-9; 9 bases are a match to TRBD1. The CDR3 consists of 14 residues. The germline gives CDR1 SEHNR, CDR2 FQNEAQ (reference sequence). After removal of 4 bases from V and 1 base from J, the junction contained 2 bases not matched to a gene. CDR3 sequence: CASSSGTGSYEQYF. In nucleotides, the CDR3 is TGTGCCAGCAGCTCCGGGACAGGGTCCTACGAGCAGTACTTC.

The gene calls are TRBV29-1 and TRBJ1-1; no clear D. Trimming cost V 3 bases and J 9 bases, with 14 bases left between them. The CDR3 totals 12 residues. From germline, CDR1 is SQVTM and CDR2 ANQGSEA. The CDR3: CSVESRREQAFF. The DNA of the CDR3 is TGCAGCGTTGAGTCCAGGCGAGAGCAAGCTTTCTTT.

The chain joins TRBV7-8 to TRBJ1-4; D possibly corresponds to TRBD1 (6 bases). CDR1 and CDR2 (germline): SGHVS, FQNEAQ. The CDR3 is 14 amino acids. V lost 1 base, J lost 7 bases, and 10 bases lay in between. In nucleotides, the CDR3 is TGTGCCAGCAGCTTAGGGCAGGGGATTGAAAAACTGTTTTTT. Translating gives CASSLGQGIEKLFF.

CDR3 loop: CASRRGTGALYEQYF. The CDR3 nucleotides read TGTGCCAGCAGACGAGGGACAGGCGCCCTATACGAGCAGTACTTC. This chain links TRBV6-5 with TRBJ2-7, with 8 bases lining up with TRBD1. The CDR3 is made up of 15 amino acids. J lost 4 bases, V lost 6 bases, and 11 bases had no gene match. Germline V lookup: CDR1 MNHEY, CDR2 SVGAGI.

The chain combines TRBV13 with TRBJ2-7; maybe TRBD2 (7 bases). Trimming took off 7 bases at V and 0 bases at J, with 16 bases between the two ends. The germline CDR1 and CDR2 sequences are PRHDT and FYEKMQ (reference sequence). This CDR3 comprises 15 residues. CDR3 DNA: TGTGCCAGCAAGGAGGGGGGCGGGAGCTCCTACGAGCAGTACTTC. Protein product: CASKEGGGSSYEQYF.

The chain employs TRBV20-1 and TRBJ1-2; D uncertain. Trimming removed 0 bases at V and 7 bases at J, with 6 bases between. The CDR3 has 11 residues. Germline CDR1 reads DFQATT; CDR2 reads SNEGSKA (reference sequence). Here the CDR3 DNA reads TGCAGTGCTAGAGAGGGCACTGGCTACACCTTC. Translating it yields CSAREGTGYTF.

J is TRBJ2-7 and V is TRBV5-6; 10 nucleotides agree with TRBD2. Trimming at V came to 0 bases and at J to 0 bases, leaving 6 bases not matched to a gene. Per the germline V gene, CDR1 is SGHDT and CDR2 is YYEEEE. The CDR3 runs 17 residues. The CDR3 bases are TGTGCCAGCAGCTTGGAGAAAGGACTAGCGGACTCCTACGAGCAGTACTTC. Protein sequence: CASSLEKGLADSYEQYF. Full variable domain (missing parts from reference TRBV5-6 and TRBJ2-7): DAGVTQSPTHLIKTRGQQVTLRCSPKSGHDTVSWYQQALGQGPQFIFQYYEEEERQRGNFPDRFSGHQFPNYSSELNVNALLLGDSALYLCASSLEKGLADSYEQYFGPGTRLTVT.